Shown below are 7 T cell receptor beta chains from a single sample sequenced in a study of blood T cell repertoires in COVID-19. Sequencing used immunoSEQ multiplex PCR; TCRdb keeps in-frame clones, though not all of them. The sample holds roughly 150,000 clones, 80% to 90% seen once. The material sequenced was peripheral blood. These receptors came from a woman aged 60-70 years with active COVID-19.

The CDR3 coding sequence is TGTGCCAGCAGCTTGCTGACAGGAGAGAATTCACCCCTCCACTTT. This sequence encodes CASSLLTGENSPLHF. V usage is TRBV5-6 and J usage is TRBJ1-6; D might be TRBD1 (6 bases). The CDR3 sequence is 15 residues long. The V end lost 1 base, the J end lost 7 bases, and 12 bases lay between the germline ends. Germline V lookup: CDR1 SGHDT, CDR2 YYEEEE.

J is TRBJ1-2 and V is TRBV18; D unresolved. Deletions cut 2 bases from V and 8 bases from J, with 12 bases between. Germline V lookup: CDR1 KGHSH, CDR2 LQKENI. This CDR3 contains 13 residues. The CDR3 DNA reads as TGTGCCAGCTCACCAGGAACCGGGAACGGCTACACCTTC. Amino acids: CASSPGTGNGYTF.

The CDR3 sequence: CASSPRGSNEKLFF. The CDR3 DNA reads as TGTGCCAGCAGCCCCCGGGGTTCTAATGAAAAACTGTTTTTT. The rearrangement uses TRBV11-2 and TRBJ1-4, with D hard to call. The CDR3 has 14 amino acids. Germline assignment: CDR1 SGHAT and CDR2 FQNNGV. V lost 5 bases and J lost 3, with 10 bases in between.

This chain joins TRBV27 and TRBJ2-1, with 9 bases identical to TRBD2. Germline V gene sequence: CDR1 MNHEY, CDR2 SMNVEV (reference sequence). The CDR3 extends over 16 amino acids. With 5 bases clipped from V and 3 bases from J, the junction kept 8 bases outside the gene matches. The CDR3 region has the DNA TGTGCCAGCAGTCCGGTAGCGGGAGCCGACTACAATGAGCAGTTCTTC. Translation: CASSPVAGADYNEQFF.

The chain is built from TRBV27 and TRBJ2-1; TRBD1 matches 7 bases. With 6 bases clipped from V and 7 bases from J, the junction kept 6 bases outside the gene matches. The CDR3 sequence is 13 residues long. The germline CDR1 and CDR2 sequences are MNHEY and SMNVEV (reference sequence). CDR3 residues: CASSEGAWNEQFF. As DNA, the CDR3 is TGTGCCAGCAGCGAGGGGGCCTGGAATGAGCAGTTCTTC.

The genes are TRBV2 and TRBJ2-3; D possibly corresponds to TRBD2 (5 bases). Germline-derived CDR1 and CDR2 are SNHLY and FYNNEI. The CDR3 loop spans 18 amino acids. The V end was cut by 4 bases, the J end by 6 bases, with 26 bases between. The CDR3: CASSGRALGAGGWDTQYF. CDR3 in DNA: TGTGCCAGCAGTGGCAGAGCCCTAGGTGCGGGTGGCTGGGATACGCAGTATTTT.

The V call is TRBV7-2, the J call TRBJ1-3; tentative D call: TRBD1 (6 bases). The germline gives CDR1 SGHTA, CDR2 FQGNSA. The CDR3 covers 14 residues. V was cut by 8 bases and J by 0 bases, with 11 bases left in between. CDR3 residues: CASGGASSGNTIYF. The CDR3 region has the DNA TGTGCCAGCGGGGGGGCGAGCTCTGGAAACACCATATATTTT.